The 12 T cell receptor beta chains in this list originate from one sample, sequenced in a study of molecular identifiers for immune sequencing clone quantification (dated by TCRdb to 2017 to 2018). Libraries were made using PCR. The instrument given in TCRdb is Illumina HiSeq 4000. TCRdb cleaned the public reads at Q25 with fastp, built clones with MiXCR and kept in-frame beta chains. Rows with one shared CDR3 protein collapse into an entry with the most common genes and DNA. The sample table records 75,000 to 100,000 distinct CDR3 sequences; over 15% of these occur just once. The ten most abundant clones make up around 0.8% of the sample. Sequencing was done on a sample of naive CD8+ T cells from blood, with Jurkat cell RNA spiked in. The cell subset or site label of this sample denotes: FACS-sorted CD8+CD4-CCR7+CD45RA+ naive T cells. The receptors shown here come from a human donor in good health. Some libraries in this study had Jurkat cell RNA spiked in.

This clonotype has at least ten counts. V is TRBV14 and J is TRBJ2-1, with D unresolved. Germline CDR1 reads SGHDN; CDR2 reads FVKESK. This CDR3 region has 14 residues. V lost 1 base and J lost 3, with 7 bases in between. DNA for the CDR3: TGTGCCAGCAGCCAAGTAAACATCTACAATGAGCAGTTCTTC. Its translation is CASSQVNIYNEQFF.

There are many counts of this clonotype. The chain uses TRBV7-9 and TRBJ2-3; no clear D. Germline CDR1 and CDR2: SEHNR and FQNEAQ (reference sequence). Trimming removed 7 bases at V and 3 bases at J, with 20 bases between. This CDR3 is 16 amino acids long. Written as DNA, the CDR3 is TGTGCCAGCACCCTTAGTGGCGGACGCGAAACAGATACGCAGTATTTT. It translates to CASTLSGGRETDTQYF.

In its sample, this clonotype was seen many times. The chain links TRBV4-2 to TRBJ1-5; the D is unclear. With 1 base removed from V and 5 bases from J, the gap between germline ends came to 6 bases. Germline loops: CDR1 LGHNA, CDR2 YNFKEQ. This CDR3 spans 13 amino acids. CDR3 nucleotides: TGTGCCAGCAGCCAAGTTCTCGATCAGCCCCAGCATTTT. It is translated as CASSQVLDQPQHF.

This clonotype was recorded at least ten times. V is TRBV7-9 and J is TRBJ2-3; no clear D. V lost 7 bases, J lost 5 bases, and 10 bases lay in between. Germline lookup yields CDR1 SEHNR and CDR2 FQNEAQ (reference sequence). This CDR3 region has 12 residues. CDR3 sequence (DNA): TGTGCCAGCACCTTCCTTAGAGATACGCAGTATTTT. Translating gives CASTFLRDTQYF.

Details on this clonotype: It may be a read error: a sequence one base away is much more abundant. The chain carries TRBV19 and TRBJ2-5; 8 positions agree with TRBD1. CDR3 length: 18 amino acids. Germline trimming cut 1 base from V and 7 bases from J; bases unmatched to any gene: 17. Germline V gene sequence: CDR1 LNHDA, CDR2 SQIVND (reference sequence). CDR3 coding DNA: TGTGCCAGTAGTATAGGGGGACGCGCAGGGGGCGACCGAAGGACCCAGTACTTC. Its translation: CASSIGGRAGGDRRTQYF. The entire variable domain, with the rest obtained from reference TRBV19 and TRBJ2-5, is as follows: DGGITQSPKYLFRKEGQNVTLSCEQNLNHDAMYWYRQDPGQGLRLIYYSQIVNDFQKGDIAEGYSVSREKKESFPLTVTSAQKNPTAFYLCASSIGGRAGGDRRTQYFGPGTRLLVL.

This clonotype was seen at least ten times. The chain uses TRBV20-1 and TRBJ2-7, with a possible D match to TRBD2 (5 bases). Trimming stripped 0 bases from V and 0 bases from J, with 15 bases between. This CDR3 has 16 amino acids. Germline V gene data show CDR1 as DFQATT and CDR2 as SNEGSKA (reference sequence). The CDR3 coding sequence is TGCAGTGCTAGAGAAGGAGGCGGGTACTACTCCTACGAGCAGTACTTC. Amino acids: CSAREGGGYYSYEQYF.

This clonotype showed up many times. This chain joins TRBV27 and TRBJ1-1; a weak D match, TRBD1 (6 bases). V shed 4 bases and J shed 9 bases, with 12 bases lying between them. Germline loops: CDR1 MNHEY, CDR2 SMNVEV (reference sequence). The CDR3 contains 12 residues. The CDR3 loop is CASSSLTGKAFF. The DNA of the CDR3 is TGTGCCAGCAGTTCTTTAACAGGGAAAGCTTTCTTT.

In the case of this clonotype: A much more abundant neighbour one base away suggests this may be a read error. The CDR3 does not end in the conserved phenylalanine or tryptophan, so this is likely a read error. CDR3 sequence reads: CASSFTRLAGTDTQYL. The CDR3 coding sequence is TGTGCCAGCAGCTTTACCCGACTAGCGGGGACAGATACGCAGTATCTT. The chain has TRBV7-9 and TRBJ2-3, with 11 bases that match TRBD2. Germline CDR1 SEHNR, CDR2 FQNEAQ (reference sequence). J lost 3 bases, V lost 3 bases, and 5 bases had no gene match. The CDR3 spans 16 residues.

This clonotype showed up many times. CDR3 residues: CASSFDRDRANGYTF. The CDR3 DNA sequence: TGTGCCAGCAGTTTTGACAGAGATCGGGCTAATGGCTACACCTTC. This chain links TRBV27 with TRBJ1-2; D possibly corresponds to TRBD1 (5 bases). The CDR3 has 15 residues. V gave up 3 bases and J gave up 6 bases, with 17 bases separating them. Looked up from germline, CDR1 is MNHEY and CDR2 is SMNVEV (reference sequence).

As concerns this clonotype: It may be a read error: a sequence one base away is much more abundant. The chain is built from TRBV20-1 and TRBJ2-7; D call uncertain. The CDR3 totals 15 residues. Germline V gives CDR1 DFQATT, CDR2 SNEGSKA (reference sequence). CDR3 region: CNALGSLQLTYEQYF. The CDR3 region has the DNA TGCAATGCTCTCGGGTCCCTCCAACTTACCTACGAGCAGTACTTC.

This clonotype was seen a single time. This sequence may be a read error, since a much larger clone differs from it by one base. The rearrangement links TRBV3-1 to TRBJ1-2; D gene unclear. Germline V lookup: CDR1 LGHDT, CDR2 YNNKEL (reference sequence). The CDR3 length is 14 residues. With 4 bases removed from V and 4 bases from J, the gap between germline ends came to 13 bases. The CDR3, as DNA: TGTGCCAGCAGCCGAGAACGCAGGCTCTATGGCTACACCTTC. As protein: CASSRERRLYGYTF.

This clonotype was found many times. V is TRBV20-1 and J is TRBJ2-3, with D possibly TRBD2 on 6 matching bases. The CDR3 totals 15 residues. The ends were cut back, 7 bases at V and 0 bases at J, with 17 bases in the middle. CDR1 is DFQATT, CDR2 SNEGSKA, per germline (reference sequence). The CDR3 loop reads CSGREFGASTDTQYF. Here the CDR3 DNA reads TGCAGTGGACGGGAGTTTGGGGCTAGCACAGATACGCAGTATTTT.